These 23 T cell receptor beta chains were all obtained from the same sample, sequenced in a study of shared clonotypes between healthy human individuals. Produced via immunoSEQ multiplex PCR; TCRdb's table is partial and in-frame only. The sample lists around 480,000 clones, 60% to 80% occurring once. Sequencing was carried out using PBMCs. These receptors originate from a woman in her thirties or forties in good health. Some clones in this sample may be carry-over from other donors' samples.

The chain is built from TRBV10-3 and TRBJ2-6; 9 bases map to TRBD1. V shed 10 bases and J 0 bases; nucleotides not matched to a gene: 10. Germline V gene data show CDR1 as ENHRY and CDR2 as SYGVKD. This CDR3 is 17 amino acids long. The CDR3 region is CATRPGTGSSGANVLTF. The CDR3 nucleotides read TGTGCCACCCGTCCCGGGACAGGGTCCTCTGGGGCCAACGTCCTGACTTTC.

The chain uses TRBV5-1 and TRBJ1-1; 8 bases agree with TRBD1. Germline CDR1 SGHRS, CDR2 YFSETQ. Germline trimming cut 0 bases from V and 0 bases from J; bases unmatched to any gene: 1. CDR3 length equals 15 residues. CDR3 sequence: CASSLGQGLNTEAFF. As DNA, the CDR3 is TGCGCCAGCAGCTTGGGACAGGGGTTGAACACTGAAGCTTTCTTT.

The chain employs TRBV14 and TRBJ2-1; D call uncertain. V was pared by 3 bases and J by 3 bases, with 15 bases between. This CDR3 comprises 16 residues. Germline CDR1 SGHDN, CDR2 FVKESK. As DNA, the CDR3 is TGTGCCAGCAGCCATCGTGTCCAGTCGAGCTACAATGAGCAGTTCTTC. This codes for CASSHRVQSSYNEQFF.

The rearrangement uses TRBV5-1 and TRBJ2-7; D ambiguous. Germline lookup yields CDR1 SGHRS and CDR2 YFSETQ. The CDR3 has 13 amino acids. Trimming cost V 4 bases and J 2 bases, with 10 bases left between them. The CDR3 coding sequence is TGCGCCAGCAGCGGGCAGGCCACCTACGAGCAGTACTTC. This codes for CASSGQATYEQYF.

The chain is built from TRBV7-9 and TRBJ2-5; TRBD2 matches 8 bases. The CDR3 loop spans 13 amino acids. In germline, CDR1 is SEHNR, CDR2 FQNEAQ (reference sequence). V gave up 5 bases and J gave up 5 bases; unmatched junction bases: 4. CDR3 amino acids: CASSRTSLETQYF. The CDR3 DNA reads as TGTGCCAGCAGCCGGACTAGCTTGGAGACCCAGTACTTC.

On this clone itself: The same CDR3 arises from other DNA sequences in this sample as well. V is TRBV6-5 and J is TRBJ2-3; D not certain. The CDR3 loop spans 15 amino acids. The V gene's germline CDR1 is MNHEY and CDR2 SVGAGI. V was clipped by 5 bases and J by 0 bases, with 12 bases between them. Here the CDR3 reads CASSLDRPSTDTQYF. DNA of the CDR3: TGTGCCAGCAGTCTCGACCGTCCTAGCACAGATACGCAGTATTTT.

The chain employs TRBV28 and TRBJ1-5, with 7 positions matching TRBD1. The CDR3 totals 14 residues. V lost 3 bases and J lost 2; bases outside the gene matches: 1. CDR1 and CDR2 (germline): MDHEN, SYDVKM. In DNA form, the CDR3 reads TGTGCCAGCAGTTTGACAGGGCGCAATCAGCCCCAGCATTTT. Its protein is CASSLTGRNQPQHF.

The sample holds a few counts of this clone. V and J are TRBV18 and TRBJ2-1; D unresolved. V lost 7 bases to trimming and J lost 13 bases, with 23 bases between them. Germline CDR1 KGHSH, CDR2 LQKENI. The CDR3 totals 14 residues. The CDR3 bases are TGTGCCAGCTTCTCGGTCCCCATGCGCTATATTCAGTTCTTC. Encoded protein: CASFSVPMRYIQFF.

V is TRBV7-2 and J is TRBJ2-2; no definite D call. The germline V gene encodes CDR1 SGHTA and CDR2 FQGNSA. The CDR3 runs 14 residues. V lost 1 base and J lost 6, with 9 bases in between. CDR3 amino acids: CASSLDYVPGELFF. Written as DNA, the CDR3 is TGTGCCAGCAGCTTAGACTATGTGCCCGGGGAGCTGTTTTTT.

This chain joins TRBV28 and TRBJ2-7, with D uncertain. Looked up from germline, CDR1 is MDHEN and CDR2 is SYDVKM. CDR3 size: 14 residues. V lost 6 bases and J 2 bases, leaving 14 bases between the germline ends. CDR3 bases: TGTGCCAGCAGATCCCCGAGCGCCGCCTACGAGCAGTACTTC. It translates to CASRSPSAAYEQYF.

The J gene is TRBJ1-1, the V gene TRBV5-1, with D possibly TRBD1 on 5 matching bases. Germline V CDR1 and CDR2: SGHRS, YFSETQ. The CDR3 length is 15 residues. V was clipped by 1 base and J by 5 bases, with 15 bases between them. This chain's CDR3 is CASSLSQGDHTEAFF. CDR3 nucleotide sequence: TGCGCCAGCAGCTTGTCCCAGGGAGACCATACTGAAGCTTTCTTT. Filled out from reference TRBV5-1 and TRBJ1-1, the complete variable domain reads KAGVTQTPRYLIKTRGQQVTLSCSPISGHRSVSWYQQTPGQGLQFLFEYFSETQRNKGNFPGRFSGRQFSNSRSEMNVSTLELGDSALYLCASSLSQGDHTEAFFGQGTRLTVV.

Remarks on this clone: With only one base between it and a far larger clone, this is likely a read error. The CDR3 DNA sequence: TGTGCCACCGGGCTTTATGAGCAGTTCTTC. It specifies CATGLYEQFF. The V call is TRBV27, the J call TRBJ2-1; no reliable D call. This CDR3 comprises 10 residues. Trimming took off 10 bases at V and 8 bases at J, with 9 bases between the two ends. The germline CDR1 and CDR2 sequences are MNHEY and SMNVEV (reference sequence).

The chain recombines TRBV28 with TRBJ2-2; 10 bases map to TRBD2. The CDR3 consists of 18 residues. The germline V gene has CDR1 MDHEN and CDR2 SYDVKM. Trimming removed 7 bases from V and 3 bases from J; junction bases left unmatched: 14. The CDR3 coding sequence is TGTGCCAGCACCAAACGGGGTCTAGCGGGAGTGTACACCGGGGAGCTGTTTTTT. It translates to CASTKRGLAGVYTGELFF.

The chain recombines TRBV7-2 with TRBJ2-2, with TRBD2 matching 12 bases. After removal of 5 bases from V and 3 bases from J, the junction contained 4 bases not matched to a gene. The CDR3 runs to 16 residues. The germline V gene encodes CDR1 SGHTA and CDR2 FQGNSA. CDR3 protein: CASSPGLAGYTGELFF. In nucleotides, the CDR3 is TGTGCCAGCAGCCCCGGACTAGCGGGGTACACCGGGGAGCTGTTTTTT.

The chain has TRBV9 and TRBJ2-3; 8 bases align to TRBD1. In germline, CDR1 is SGDLS, CDR2 YYNGEE. Unmatched junction bases numbered 3, after V lost 0 bases and J lost 6 bases. This CDR3 has 14 amino acids. CDR3 loop: CASSVAGGGDTQYF. Here the CDR3 DNA reads TGTGCCAGCAGCGTAGCAGGGGGCGGGGATACGCAGTATTTT.

The rearrangement joins TRBV5-1 to TRBJ1-5; D is perhaps TRBD1 (5 bases). The germline gives CDR1 SGHRS, CDR2 YFSETQ. V lost 1 base to trimming and J lost 5 bases, with 10 bases between them. The CDR3 runs to 14 residues. CDR3 region: CASSLSGLDQPQHF. CDR3 in DNA: TGCGCCAGCAGCTTGTCAGGGTTGGATCAGCCCCAGCATTTT.

The V gene is TRBV28, the J gene TRBJ1-2, with D uncertain. From germline, CDR1 is MDHEN and CDR2 SYDVKM. V was clipped by 3 bases and J by 7 bases, with 12 bases between them. This CDR3 contains 13 residues. The chain's CDR3 is CASSFSGVFGYTF. As DNA, the CDR3 is TGTGCCAGCAGTTTCAGTGGGGTTTTTGGCTACACCTTC.

V and J are TRBV6-1 and TRBJ1-5, with D maybe TRBD1 (5 bases). Per the germline V gene, CDR1 is MNHNS and CDR2 is SASEGT. This CDR3 spans 14 amino acids. The germline V and J ends were trimmed by 1 base and 6 bases, with 10 bases remaining between them. CDR3 amino acids: CASSEGWGIQPQHF. The CDR3 region has the DNA TGTGCCAGCAGTGAAGGGTGGGGGATTCAGCCCCAGCATTTT.

This rearrangement joins TRBV30 to TRBJ1-2, with 8 bases matching TRBD1. Germline V gene sequence: CDR1 GTSNPN, CDR2 SVGIG (reference sequence). The junction had 8 bases not matched to a gene; V was cut back by 4 bases and J by 4 bases. This CDR3 comprises 14 residues. The CDR3 nucleotides are TGTGCCTGGAACCCCGGACAGGGTAGCTATGGCTACACCTTC. Its translation: CAWNPGQGSYGYTF.

The genes are TRBV27 and TRBJ1-2; D is unclear. Germline CDR1 reads MNHEY; CDR2 reads SMNVEV (reference sequence). This CDR3 has 16 residues. V dropped 3 bases and J dropped 0 bases, with 14 bases sitting between them. CDR3 loop: CASSFKAVLANYGYTF. CDR3 bases: TGTGCCAGCAGTTTTAAGGCAGTGCTAGCTAACTATGGCTACACCTTC.

The CDR3: CSVGDRLAKNIQYF. CDR3 bases: TGCAGCGTTGGCGACAGACTAGCCAAAAACATTCAGTACTTC. The V and J genes are TRBV29-1 and TRBJ2-4, with a possible D match to TRBD1 (5 bases). Per germline, CDR1 SQVTM and CDR2 ANQGSEA. The CDR3 consists of 14 residues. The V gene lost 4 bases and the J gene lost 0 bases, with 10 bases spanning the gap.

V usage is TRBV5-1 and J usage is TRBJ2-7, with D hard to call. Trimming left V 4 bases short and J 4 bases short, with 15 bases between. This CDR3 region has 14 residues. Germline V gene data show CDR1 as SGHRS and CDR2 as YFSETQ. CDR3 loop: CASSQSPDSYEQYF. CDR3 in DNA: TGCGCCAGCAGCCAGTCACCCGACTCGTACGAGCAGTACTTC.

The chain links TRBV6-5 to TRBJ2-1; 8 bases align to TRBD2. Trimming took 6 bases from V and 6 from J; bases not matched to a gene: 10. The CDR3 covers 15 residues. The germline CDR1 and CDR2 sequences are MNHEY and SVGAGI. The CDR3 DNA reads as TGTGCCAGCAGCCTAAGCGGGAGTTCAATCAATGAGCAGTTCTTC. Translation gives CASSLSGSSINEQFF.